The rows below give T cell receptor beta chains drawn from one sample of a study of blood T cells in healthy people across ages. One entry per CDR3 protein results from TCRdb running MiXCR on the 5' RACE reads. Of around 2 million distinct CDR3 sequences in the sample, about two fifths were seen once. Sequencing input: blood. These receptor sequences come from a human donor in good health. The CDR3 runs from the conserved cysteine through the conserved F or W. Fields, in order: J gene, D gene, V gene, clone size, CDR3 DNA, CDR3 protein. A D gene is named only where the DNA matches it firmly. The listing skips clone size in some rows; elsewhere it reads once, few, many or a size class.

TRBJ2-1 TRBD2 TRBV10-3 few TGTGCCATCAGTGAGGCGGGGGGCAGTTTCTACAATGAGCAGTTCTTC CAISEAGGSFYNEQFF
TRBJ1-1 NA TRBV5-1 NA TGCGCCAGCAGCTTGGCCATGCCCCCAACGGGCACTGAAGCTTTCTTT CASSLAMPPTGTEAFF
TRBJ2-7 NA TRBV12-3/TRBV12-4 NA TGTGCCAGCAGTCACGCCCGGGGCAGTCGGCAGTACTTC CASSHARGSRQYF
TRBJ2-7 NA TRBV6-2/TRBV6-3 few TGTGCCAGCAGGAGCCGGGGAGCAGTCCTTTACGAGCAGTACTTC CASRSRGAVLYEQYF
TRBJ1-1 NA TRBV10-3 NA TGTGCCATCAGTGAGTACGACCAGATAGTCCCTGAAGCTTTCTTT CAISEYDQIVPEAFF
TRBJ2-5 TRBD2 TRBV20-1 NA TGCAGTGCTAGGTCCGGGGGGGACCAAGAGACCCAGTACTTC CSARSGGDQETQYF
TRBJ2-4 NA TRBV7-2 many TGTGCCAGCAGCGTAGACATGGTCAATCAGTACTTC CASSVDMVNQYF
TRBJ2-1 NA TRBV7-8 NA TGTGCCAGCAGCTTCGAGGGGAACAATGAGCAGTTCTTC CASSFEGNNEQFF
TRBJ1-2 NA TRBV5-1 NA TGCGCCAGCAGCTCTTACATTGGGACTGCAGGCTACACCTTC CASSSYIGTAGYTF
TRBJ2-1 NA TRBV12-3/TRBV12-4 NA TGTGCCAGCAGTTTACGGGGTCCCGGTGAGCAGTTCTTC CASSLRGPGEQFF
TRBJ2-3 NA TRBV4-1 once TGCGCCAGCAGCCAAGATGCCGTGTTCACGCAGTATTTT CASSQDAVFTQYF
TRBJ2-3 NA TRBV9 few TGTGCCAGCAGCGTTGGTGTGGGAATAAGCACAGATACGCAGTATTTT CASSVGVGISTDTQYF
TRBJ1-6 NA TRBV5-1 few TGCGCCAGCAGCTTGGGGACGGACAGACGGAATTCACCCCTCCACTTT CASSLGTDRRNSPLHF
TRBJ2-5 TRBD2 TRBV7-3 few TGTGCCAGCAGCTTACTCCCCCCCCAGCGGGGGGCAGGAGAGACCCAGTACTTC CASSLLPPQRGAGETQYF
TRBJ1-2 NA TRBV6-5 NA TGTGCCAGCAGTTTGACGAATGGAGCTAACTATGGCTACACCTTC CASSLTNGANYGYTF
TRBJ2-3 NA TRBV29-1 NA TGCATCGTTGTTCCTAACACAGATACGCAGTATTTT CIVVPNTDTQYF
TRBJ1-1 NA TRBV7-2 NA TGTGCCAGCAGCTTAGTGGGGATTGACACTGAAGCTTTCTTT CASSLVGIDTEAFF
TRBJ2-6 NA TRBV27 NA TGTGCCAGCAGTTTATCCGGGGGATATGGGGCCAACGTCCTGACTTTC CASSLSGGYGANVLTF